A selection of T cell receptor beta chains follows, all from one sample in a study of cytomegalovirus exposure and HLA in healthy donors. TCRdb's table, derived via immunoSEQ multiplex PCR, lists solely in-frame clones and lacks some. The data hold 100,000 to 150,000 clones, with roughly 84% observed a single time. The sample comprised PBMCs. The receptors here all came from a man in his forties or fifties in good health and CMV-seronegative. Each CDR3 is given with its conserved first and last residue. A D gene is named only where the DNA matches it firmly. A clone size is listed for some rows: how often the clone was seen (once, few, many), or a class if it is expanded.

len: 15
v_gene: TRBV15
j_gene: TRBJ1-6
d_gene: -
abundance: -
CDR3aa: CATSHRASYNSPLHF
CDR3nt: TGTGCCACCAGTCACAGGGCGTCCTATAATTCACCCCTCCACTTT

len: 15
v_gene: TRBV5-6
j_gene: TRBJ2-1
d_gene: -
abundance: -
CDR3aa: CASSRDRGFYNEQFF
CDR3nt: TGTGCCAGCAGTCGTGACAGAGGATTCTACAATGAGCAGTTCTTC

len: 13
v_gene: TRBV6-5
j_gene: TRBJ1-2
d_gene: TRBD1
abundance: -
CDR3aa: CASTGQGLDGYTF
CDR3nt: TGTGCCAGCACCGGACAGGGGTTGGATGGCTACACCTTC

len: 16
v_gene: TRBV30
j_gene: TRBJ2-7
d_gene: TRBD2
abundance: -
CDR3aa: CAWRDKRGVFFYEQYF
CDR3nt: TGTGCCTGGAGAGACAAGCGGGGGGTATTTTTCTACGAGCAGTACTTC

len: 11
v_gene: TRBV6-1
j_gene: TRBJ2-5
d_gene: TRBD1
abundance: -
CDR3aa: CATGQQETQYF
CDR3nt: TGTGCCACGGGACAGCAAGAGACCCAGTACTTC

len: 15
v_gene: TRBV4-3
j_gene: TRBJ1-2
d_gene: -
abundance: -
CDR3aa: CASSQEGSGYYGYTF
CDR3nt: TGCGCCAGCAGCCAAGAAGGGAGTGGGTACTATGGCTACACCTTC

len: 13
v_gene: TRBV6-1
j_gene: TRBJ1-1
d_gene: TRBD1
abundance: -
CDR3aa: CASSEEQGALAFF
CDR3nt: TGTGCCAGCAGTGAAGAACAGGGGGCGCTGGCTTTCTTT

len: 14
v_gene: TRBV7-9
j_gene: TRBJ1-2
d_gene: -
abundance: -
CDR3aa: CASSPRGRDYGYTF
CDR3nt: TGTGCCAGCAGCCCTAGAGGGCGGGACTATGGCTACACCTTC

len: 16
v_gene: TRBV27
j_gene: TRBJ1-6
d_gene: TRBD1
abundance: few
CDR3aa: CASSLYTGTGNSPLHF
CDR3nt: TGTGCCAGCAGTTTGTATACCGGGACAGGAAATTCACCCCTCCACTTT

len: 16
v_gene: TRBV5-1
j_gene: TRBJ2-7
d_gene: -
abundance: -
CDR3aa: CASSLGSWQNSYEQYF
CDR3nt: TGCGCCAGCAGCTTGGGATCGTGGCAGAACTCCTACGAGCAGTACTTC

len: 15
v_gene: TRBV18
j_gene: TRBJ1-3
d_gene: -
abundance: -
CDR3aa: CASWIDRSSGNTIYF
CDR3nt: TGTGCCAGCTGGATCGACAGGAGCTCTGGAAACACCATATATTTT

len: 12
v_gene: TRBV7-9
j_gene: TRBJ2-1
d_gene: -
abundance: -
CDR3aa: CASRNRSRGQFF
CDR3nt: TGTGCCAGCAGGAACCGCAGCAGGGGTCAGTTCTTC

len: 12
v_gene: TRBV6-5
j_gene: TRBJ1-2
d_gene: -
abundance: -
CDR3aa: CASRDTNYGYTF
CDR3nt: TGTGCCAGCAGGGACACTAACTATGGCTACACCTTC

len: 13
v_gene: TRBV29-1
j_gene: TRBJ2-3
d_gene: -
abundance: -
CDR3aa: CSGRQRFTDTQYF
CDR3nt: TGCAGCGGTCGACAAAGGTTCACAGATACGCAGTATTTT

len: 17
v_gene: TRBV19
j_gene: TRBJ2-7
d_gene: TRBD2
abundance: -
CDR3aa: CASSITSGGASGYEQYF
CDR3nt: TGTGCCAGTAGTATCACTAGCGGGGGGGCGTCAGGATACGAGCAGTACTTC

len: 18
v_gene: TRBV5-4
j_gene: TRBJ2-5
d_gene: TRBD2
abundance: -
CDR3aa: CASSLAKGTSEYQETQYF
CDR3nt: TGTGCCAGCAGCTTGGCAAAGGGGACTAGCGAGTACCAAGAGACCCAGTACTTC

len: 14
v_gene: TRBV19
j_gene: TRBJ2-3
d_gene: -
abundance: -
CDR3aa: CASSIGGAGDTQYF
CDR3nt: TGTGCCAGTAGTATTGGGGGGGCGGGGGATACGCAGTATTTT

len: 15
v_gene: TRBV11-2
j_gene: TRBJ2-7
d_gene: -
abundance: -
CDR3aa: CASSPWGNRSYEQYF
CDR3nt: TGTGCCAGCAGCCCCTGGGGCAACCGCTCCTACGAGCAGTACTTC

len: 13
v_gene: TRBV18
j_gene: TRBJ1-1
d_gene: TRBD1
abundance: -
CDR3aa: CASSGQANTEAFF
CDR3nt: TGTGCCAGCTCGGGACAGGCGAACACTGAAGCTTTCTTT

len: 16
v_gene: TRBV5-1
j_gene: TRBJ2-7
d_gene: TRBD1
abundance: -
CDR3aa: CASSRTGQGVSYEQYF
CDR3nt: TGCGCCAGCAGCCGAACGGGACAGGGGGTTAGCTACGAGCAGTACTTC

len: 14
v_gene: TRBV6-1
j_gene: TRBJ2-5
d_gene: -
abundance: -
CDR3aa: CASSRLVAIETQYF
CDR3nt: TGTGCCAGCAGTAGACTAGTGGCGATCGAGACCCAGTACTTC

len: 14
v_gene: TRBV9
j_gene: TRBJ2-7
d_gene: -
abundance: -
CDR3aa: CASSVEDSSYEQYF
CDR3nt: TGTGCCAGCAGCGTAGAGGACAGTTCCTACGAGCAGTACTTC

len: 15
v_gene: TRBV6-4
j_gene: TRBJ2-3
d_gene: TRBD1
abundance: -
CDR3aa: CASSVGGQGTDTQYF
CDR3nt: TGTGCCAGCAGTGTTGGGGGACAGGGGACAGATACGCAGTATTTT

len: 16
v_gene: TRBV27
j_gene: TRBJ1-5
d_gene: -
abundance: once
CDR3aa: CASRPFGGGSNQPQHF
CDR3nt: TGTGCCAGCAGACCCTTCGGGGGTGGGAGCAATCAGCCCCAGCATTTT

len: 14
v_gene: TRBV2
j_gene: TRBJ1-6
d_gene: TRBD1
abundance: -
CDR3aa: CASIEGQGDSPLHF
CDR3nt: TGTGCCAGCATTGAGGGACAGGGGGATTCACCCCTCCACTTT

len: 17
v_gene: TRBV6-1
j_gene: TRBJ1-5
d_gene: -
abundance: -
CDR3aa: CASSEWSVGIADQPQHF
CDR3nt: TGTGCCAGCAGTGAATGGTCAGTTGGAATCGCGGATCAGCCCCAGCATTTT

len: 16
v_gene: TRBV11-2
j_gene: TRBJ1-4
d_gene: -
abundance: -
CDR3aa: CASSLVKGQEYEKLFF
CDR3nt: TGTGCCAGCAGCTTAGTCAAGGGGCAGGAGTATGAAAAACTGTTTTTT

len: 15
v_gene: TRBV5-8
j_gene: TRBJ1-4
d_gene: -
abundance: few
CDR3aa: CASSLPGHRDEKLFF
CDR3nt: TGTGCCAGCAGCTTGCCGGGACATCGTGACGAAAAACTGTTTTTT

len: 17
v_gene: TRBV6-1
j_gene: TRBJ1-6
d_gene: -
abundance: -
CDR3aa: CASSEALRSSYNSPLHF
CDR3nt: TGTGCCAGCAGTGAAGCGTTGCGGAGCTCCTATAATTCACCCCTCCACTTT

len: 15
v_gene: TRBV30
j_gene: TRBJ2-7
d_gene: -
abundance: few
CDR3aa: CAWSLHPTGSYEQYF
CDR3nt: TGTGCCTGGAGCCTACACCCGACAGGCTCCTACGAGCAGTACTTC

len: 14
v_gene: TRBV4-1
j_gene: TRBJ1-2
d_gene: -
abundance: -
CDR3aa: CASSHPGTNYGYTF
CDR3nt: TGCGCCAGCAGCCATCCGGGAACTAACTATGGCTACACCTTC

len: 15
v_gene: TRBV5-6
j_gene: TRBJ2-1
d_gene: -
abundance: -
CDR3aa: CASREGLTSYNEQFF
CDR3nt: TGTGCCAGCAGGGAGGGACTGACCTCCTACAATGAGCAGTTCTTC

len: 15
v_gene: TRBV27
j_gene: TRBJ2-7
d_gene: -
abundance: -
CDR3aa: CASSPSWVRTYEQYF
CDR3nt: TGTGCCAGCAGTCCAAGTTGGGTCAGGACCTACGAGCAGTACTTC

len: 15
v_gene: TRBV6-1
j_gene: TRBJ1-6
d_gene: -
abundance: -
CDR3aa: CASSGPRTAISPLHF
CDR3nt: TGTGCCAGCAGTGGTCCTAGGACAGCCATATCACCCCTCCACTTT

len: 13
v_gene: TRBV19
j_gene: TRBJ2-7
d_gene: -
abundance: -
CDR3aa: CATRRRDGYEQYF
CDR3nt: TGTGCCACCCGGAGGCGGGACGGCTACGAGCAGTACTTC

len: 15
v_gene: TRBV15
j_gene: TRBJ2-7
d_gene: TRBD1
abundance: -
CDR3aa: CATSRDLGQAYEQYF
CDR3nt: TGTGCCACCAGCAGAGATCTGGGACAGGCTTACGAGCAGTACTTC

len: 16
v_gene: TRBV5-1
j_gene: TRBJ2-3
d_gene: TRBD2
abundance: -
CDR3aa: CASSLAASGGTDTQYF
CDR3nt: TGCGCCAGCAGCTTGGCGGCTAGCGGGGGAACAGATACGCAGTATTTT

len: 13
v_gene: TRBV7-2
j_gene: TRBJ2-7
d_gene: -
abundance: -
CDR3aa: CASSLAREYEQYF
CDR3nt: TGTGCCAGCAGCTTAGCGCGAGAATACGAGCAGTACTTC

len: 14
v_gene: TRBV7-9
j_gene: TRBJ2-5
d_gene: -
abundance: few
CDR3aa: CASSPARDQETQYF
CDR3nt: TGTGCCAGCAGCCCGGCCAGGGACCAAGAGACCCAGTACTTC